This entry is about one T cell receptor (beta chain). Its antigen is unidentified. The sample comes from a study of OX40 agonist ivuxolimab in advanced cancers. Sequencing was performed with immunoSEQ multiplex PCR; in TCRdb, only in-frame clones are kept and a portion is missing. The sample has 70,000 to 95,000 clones, over 75% seen once. Study-wide results and limits: Some nonresponders likewise displayed low normalized T-cell clonal expansion.

This CDR3 region has 15 residues. Germline-derived CDR1 and CDR2 are SGDLS and YYNGEE. Trimming removed 0 bases at V and 3 bases at J, with 10 bases between. This rearrangement joins TRBV9 to TRBJ2-1; D ambiguous. Source: CD4+ or CD8+ T cells sorted from blood, taken in a trial of the OX40 agonist ivuxolimab. The receptor was isolated from an adult with an advanced solid tumor such as melanoma, head and neck, liver or kidney cancer. Here the CDR3 reads CASSVGETNYNEQFF. The DNA for the CDR3 is TGTGCCAGCAGCGTAGGTGAGACAAACTACAATGAGCAGTTCTTC.